Presented here are 25 T cell receptor beta chains from one specimen sequenced in a study of T cells after yellow fever vaccination. TCRdb fed the 5' RACE reads into MiXCR, producing one record per CDR3 protein. The sample includes 100,000 to 150,000 distinct CDR3 sequences, more than 6.5% of them seen just once. Here the sequenced sample was CD4+ T cells sorted from PBMCs, taken 9 to 10 days after the first yellow fever vaccination. These receptors all come from a young man who received the YFV17D yellow fever vaccine.

This clonotype was observed at least ten times. The V and J genes are TRBV12-3 or TRBV12-4 and TRBJ2-3, with D unresolved. The CDR3 is made up of 17 amino acids. V lost 5 bases and J 1 base, leaving 19 bases between the germline ends. The CDR3 nucleotides read TGTGCCAGCAGTCCTCTCTCAGGAGAGGTCCGCACAGATACGCAGTATTTT. Amino acids: CASSPLSGEVRTDTQYF.

This clonotype occurred many times. The chain joins TRBV2 to TRBJ1-6, with D possibly matching TRBD1 (5 bases). The germline V gene encodes CDR1 SNHLY and CDR2 FYNNEI. Trimming removed 8 bases at V and 7 bases at J, with 12 bases between. CDR3 length: 13 amino acids. The CDR3 nucleotides are TGTGCCAGCTCGGCGGGGCCCAATTCACCCCTCCACTTT. Its protein product is CASSAGPNSPLHF.

This clonotype has at least ten counts. V usage is TRBV7-2 and J usage is TRBJ2-3; a possible D gene is TRBD1 (5 bases). The CDR3 extends over 13 amino acids. Trimming took off 1 base at V and 10 bases at J, with 12 bases between the two ends. The germline V gene has CDR1 SGHTA and CDR2 FQGNSA. The CDR3 here is CASSLEGSRAQYF. The DNA of the CDR3 is TGTGCCAGCAGCTTAGAGGGATCCAGGGCGCAGTATTTT.

About this clonotype: This may arise from a read error, as a much more abundant clone is one base away. V gene TRBV20-1 combines with J gene TRBJ1-1, with D possibly TRBD1 on 5 matching bases. The CDR3 consists of 13 residues. The V gene's germline CDR1 is DFQATT and CDR2 SNEGSKA (reference sequence). DNA of the CDR3: TGCAGTGCCTTGGGGCTTCTGAACGCTGAAGCTTTCTTT. It codes for CSALGLLNAEAFF.

This clonotype was observed at least ten times. The chain joins TRBV4-2 to TRBJ2-3; 9 bases map to TRBD2. Germline V lookup: CDR1 LGHNA, CDR2 YNFKEQ. The CDR3 runs to 17 residues. J gave up 1 base and V 2 bases, and 7 bases lay outside the gene matches. This CDR3 is CASSQTPSGEGTDTQYF. CDR3 bases: TGTGCCAGCAGCCAAACCCCTAGCGGGGAGGGCACAGATACGCAGTATTTT.

This clonotype showed up many times. The rearrangement joins TRBV9 to TRBJ2-7; 8 positions agree with TRBD2. The CDR3 loop spans 14 amino acids. J was trimmed by 5 bases and V by 3 bases; bases with no gene match: 7. The germline gives CDR1 SGDLS, CDR2 YYNGEE. The CDR3 here is CASSGPGLVDEQYF. As DNA, the CDR3 is TGTGCCAGCAGCGGACCGGGACTAGTAGACGAGCAGTACTTC.

The sample holds many counts of this clonotype. V usage is TRBV5-4 and J usage is TRBJ2-3; a possible D gene is TRBD2 (5 bases). CDR1 SGHNT and CDR2 YYREEE come from the germline V gene (reference sequence). V lost 4 bases and J 5 bases, leaving 14 bases between the germline ends. This CDR3 contains 14 residues. The chain's CDR3 is CASSPALGVDTQYF. The CDR3 DNA follows: TGTGCCAGCAGCCCAGCCCTGGGAGTAGATACGCAGTATTTT.

This clonotype has a handful of counts. CDR3 region: CASSLEAVRGEAQHF. The CDR3, as DNA: TGCGCCAGCAGCTTGGAGGCGGTTAGGGGCGAGGCCCAGCATTTT. The chain has TRBV5-1 and TRBJ1-5, with a tentative D call TRBD1 (5 bases). The germline gives CDR1 SGHRS, CDR2 YFSETQ. This CDR3 has 15 residues. With 0 bases removed from V and 11 bases from J, the gap between germline ends came to 18 bases. The full variable domain, its missing parts supplied by reference TRBV5-1 and TRBJ1-5, is KAGVTQTPRYLIKTRGQQVTLSCSPISGHRSVSWYQQTPGQGLQFLFEYFSETQRNKGNFPGRFSGRQFSNSRSEMNVSTLELGDSALYLCASSLEAVRGEAQHFGDGTRLSIL.

This clonotype was observed many times. This chain links TRBV19 with TRBJ1-5; D unresolved. V shed 1 base and J shed 0 bases, with 10 bases lying between them. In germline, CDR1 is LNHDA, CDR2 SQIVND (reference sequence). The CDR3 has 16 residues. In DNA form, the CDR3 reads TGTGCCAGTAGTATAGCCTGGAGAAATAGCAATCAGCCCCAGCATTTT. Translated, it gives CASSIAWRNSNQPQHF. The full variable domain, rest sourced from reference TRBV19 and TRBJ1-5, is DGGITQSPKYLFRKEGQNVTLSCEQNLNHDAMYWYRQDPGQGLRLIYYSQIVNDFQKGDIAEGYSVSREKKESFPLTVTSAQKNPTAFYLCASSIAWRNSNQPQHFGDGTRLSIL.

This clonotype was seen only a few times. This sequence joins TRBV12-3 or TRBV12-4 and TRBJ1-5; D is unresolved. The CDR3 sequence is 18 residues long. Trimming cost V 2 bases and J 0 bases, with 17 bases left between them. For the CDR3, the DNA is TGTGCCAGCAGTTTATCCGGGTGGTCTGGGTATAGCAATCAGCCCCAGCATTTT. Amino acid sequence: CASSLSGWSGYSNQPQHF.

This clonotype was detected many times. The chain links TRBV12-3 or TRBV12-4 to TRBJ1-4; D not certain. Trimming left V 7 bases short and J 6 bases short, with 12 bases between. CDR3 length: 13 amino acids. CDR3 amino acids: CASTYRVDEKLFF. In DNA form, the CDR3 reads TGTGCCAGCACCTACCGTGTGGATGAAAAACTGTTTTTT.

This clonotype was observed many times. This chain links TRBV18 with TRBJ2-5, with 8 bases that match TRBD2. The CDR3 contains 15 residues. Unmatched junction bases numbered 3, after V lost 3 bases and J lost 0 bases. CDR1 is KGHSH, CDR2 LQKENI, per germline. The chain's CDR3 is CASSPAGGNQETQYF. The CDR3, as DNA: TGTGCCAGCTCACCGGCGGGGGGCAACCAAGAGACCCAGTACTTC.

The chain carries TRBV5-4 and TRBJ2-6, with TRBD1 matching 8 bases. The CDR3 is 18 amino acids. V shed 1 base and J 0 bases; nucleotides not matched to a gene: 6. Germline CDR1 SGHNT, CDR2 YYREEE (reference sequence). CDR3 residues: CASSLPQGVRSGANVLTF. Here the CDR3 DNA reads TGTGCCAGCAGCTTGCCACAGGGGGTTCGCTCTGGGGCCAACGTCCTGACTTTC.

This clonotype appeared many times. V usage is TRBV6-5 and J usage is TRBJ2-2; D gene uncertain. V dropped 2 bases and J dropped 0 bases, with 4 bases sitting between them. In germline, CDR1 is MNHEY, CDR2 SVGAGI. CDR3 length equals 14 residues. The CDR3 loop is CASSYLANTGELFF. Written as DNA, the CDR3 is TGTGCCAGCAGTTACCTCGCGAACACCGGGGAGCTGTTTTTT.

This clonotype was seen many times. The chain links TRBV3-1 to TRBJ1-6; no clear D gene. The CDR3 spans 13 residues. Germline loops: CDR1 LGHDT, CDR2 YNNKEL (reference sequence). V lost 0 bases, J lost 6 bases, and 3 bases lay in between. Written as DNA, the CDR3 is TGTGCCAGCAGCCAAGAACCTAATTCACCCCTCCACTTT. Protein: CASSQEPNSPLHF.

This clonotype was counted many times. The chain combines TRBV7-2 with TRBJ1-3, with D tentatively TRBD1 (6 bases). Deletions cut 4 bases from V and 11 bases from J, with 15 bases between. This CDR3 has 13 residues. Germline CDR1 is SGHTA and CDR2 is FQGNSA. CDR3: CASSSRTRGSIYF. Here the CDR3 DNA reads TGTGCCAGCAGCTCTCGGACAAGGGGGTCCATATATTTT. Supplemented by reference TRBV7-2 and TRBJ1-3, the full variable domain reads GAGVSQSPSNKVTEKGKDVELRCDPISGHTALYWYRQSLGQGLEFLIYFQGNSAPDKSGLPSDRFSAERTGGSVSTLTIQRTQQEDSAVYLCASSSRTRGSIYFGEGSWLTVV.

This clonotype appeared many times. The CDR3 region has the DNA TGTGCCAGCTCACCATCGGCGACAGGGTCCGAGCAGTACGTC. Protein: CASSPSATGSEQYV. The chain recombines TRBV18 with TRBJ2-7, with TRBD1 matching 7 bases. After removal of 2 bases from V and 6 bases from J, the junction contained 7 bases not matched to a gene. Germline CDR1 KGHSH, CDR2 LQKENI. The CDR3 extends over 14 amino acids.

Only a few counts were recorded for this clonotype. The chain is built from TRBV18 and TRBJ1-2; 12 nucleotides match TRBD1. The CDR3 spans 15 residues. The J segment lost 5 bases and the V segment lost 3 bases, leaving 4 bases of the junction unmatched. Germline CDR1 KGHSH, CDR2 LQKENI. CDR3 in DNA: TGTGCCAGCTCACCGGGACAGGGGGCGGAATATGGCTACACCTTC. The encoded protein is CASSPGQGAEYGYTF.

The V and J genes are TRBV6-2 or TRBV6-3 and TRBJ2-1; 16 nucleotides match TRBD2. V shed 2 bases, J shed 8 bases, and the junction held 9 bases outside the gene matches. Germline CDR1 and CDR2: MNHEY and SVGEGT. This CDR3 contains 18 residues. The CDR3 bases are TGTGCCAGCAGTTACACCAGAGGGACTAGCGGGGGGGCACATGAGCAGTTCTTC. Residues: CASSYTRGTSGGAHEQFF.

There are many counts of this clonotype. The chain is built from TRBV7-9 and TRBJ1-2; D perhaps matches TRBD1 (6 bases). The CDR3 contains 12 residues. Germline V gives CDR1 SEHNR, CDR2 FQNEAQ (reference sequence). Here the CDR3 reads CGAEKGDYGYTF. The CDR3 DNA sequence: TGTGGCGCGGAAAAGGGGGACTATGGCTACACCTTC. Drawing the rest from reference TRBV7-9 and TRBJ1-2, the complete variable domain is DTGVSQNPRHKITKRGQNVTFRCDPISEHNRLYWYRQTLGQGPEFLTYFQNEAQLEKSRLLSDRFSAERPKGSFSTLEIQRTEQGDSAMYLCGAEKGDYGYTFGSGTRLTVV.

This clonotype was picked up many times. The chain is built from TRBV6-1 and TRBJ2-2; D might be TRBD1 (5 bases). The CDR3 has 13 residues. Trimming took 6 bases from V and 5 from J, leaving 10 bases between them. The germline CDR1 and CDR2 sequences are MNHNS and SASEGT. The CDR3: CASRGLVTGELFF. In nucleotides, the CDR3 is TGTGCCAGCAGGGGGCTAGTAACCGGGGAGCTGTTTTTT.

This clonotype was picked up many times. This sequence joins TRBV5-1 and TRBJ2-7, with 7 bases lining up with TRBD1. Germline values: CDR1 SGHRS, CDR2 YFSETQ. This CDR3 is 14 amino acids long. V was pared by 3 bases and J by 6 bases, with 9 bases of the junction left unmatched. For the CDR3, the DNA is TGCGCCAGCAGCTGGGGGACAGTCGGGTCCGAGCAGTACGTC. This encodes CASSWGTVGSEQYV.

Many counts were recorded for this clonotype. The gene calls are TRBV2 and TRBJ2-7, with no clear D. This CDR3 has 11 amino acids. Trimming pared 11 bases from V and 1 base from J, leaving 9 bases between. The germline CDR1 and CDR2 sequences are SNHLY and FYNNEI. The CDR3 here is CAGQSSYEQYF. CDR3 bases: TGTGCCGGCCAGAGTTCCTACGAGCAGTACTTC.

This clonotype has at least ten counts. The V gene is TRBV20-1, the J gene TRBJ2-1; 7 bases match TRBD2. The CDR3 runs to 14 residues. CDR1 and CDR2 (germline): DFQATT, SNEGSKA (reference sequence). Trimming at V came to 4 bases and at J to 7 bases, leaving 10 bases not matched to a gene. CDR3 loop: CSAIQTGGRNEQFF. As DNA, the CDR3 is TGCAGTGCTATTCAAACGGGGGGACGTAATGAGCAGTTCTTC.

In its sample, this clonotype was seen many times. The chain joins TRBV4-1 to TRBJ1-5; D is undetermined. This CDR3 spans 19 amino acids. CDR1 and CDR2 (germline): MGHRA, YSYEKL. Trimming took 0 bases from V and 3 from J, leaving 21 bases between them. CDR3 nucleotide sequence: TGCGCCAGCAGCCAAGAACCCAGGAGGAACAGTTGGGACAATCAGCCCCAGCATTTT. Its protein is CASSQEPRRNSWDNQPQHF.